This T cell receptor (beta chain) is from a study of blood T cell repertoires in COVID-19. Germline loops: CDR1 MNHEY, CDR2 SVGAGI. V was trimmed by 1 base and J by 4 bases, leaving 7 bases between them. The CDR3 is 13 residues long. Assay: immunoSEQ multiplex PCR; the TCRdb copy retains only in-frame clones and omits some. The sample records approximately 240,000 clones, nearly 85% being singletons. Sequencing was performed on peripheral blood. This receptor was taken from a human donor in a cohort sampled during active COVID-19. This chain links TRBV6-5 with TRBJ1-2; no firm D call. The CDR3 region is CASSYWNSYGYTF. DNA for the CDR3: TGTGCCAGCAGTTACTGGAACAGCTATGGCTACACCTTC.